This is a list of T cell receptor beta chains from one sample in a study of OX40 agonist ivuxolimab in advanced cancers. TCRdb's copy holds only in-frame clones and misses some; the assay was immunoSEQ multiplex PCR. The table lists around 39,000 clones, approximately 90% of them singletons. Sample: CD4+ or CD8+ T cells sorted from blood, taken in a trial of the OX40 agonist ivuxolimab. The receptors derive from an adult with an advanced solid tumor such as melanoma, head and neck, liver or kidney cancer. Both conserved end residues are part of each CDR3. A D gene is named only where the DNA matches it firmly. Clone size appears in some rows only: once, few, many, or a class for an expanded clone.

-	TRBV7-9	TRBJ2-3	-	CASSFEWGTDTQYF	TGTGCCAGCAGCTTCGAATGGGGCACAGATACGCAGTATTTT
-	TRBV7-2	TRBJ2-7	-	CASSLRAAGSYEQYF	TGTGCCAGCAGCCTCAGGGCGGCGGGGTCCTACGAGCAGTACTTC
-	TRBV5-4	TRBJ2-1	few	CASSPPGGLVHNEQFF	TGTGCCAGCAGCCCCCCGGGGGGCTTGGTCCACAATGAGCAGTTCTTC
TRBD2	TRBV5-1	TRBJ2-7	-	CASSLDGLAGEGSYEQYF	TGCGCCAGCAGCTTGGATGGCCTAGCGGGAGAAGGGTCCTACGAGCAGTACTTC
-	TRBV5-8	TRBJ2-2	-	CASSLYRTVNTGELFF	TGTGCCAGCAGCTTGTATAGGACAGTGAACACCGGGGAGCTGTTTTTT
TRBD2	TRBV4-2	TRBJ2-1	-	CASSQGVAGTSGYNEQFF	TGTGCCAGCAGCCAAGGCGTGGCCGGGACTAGCGGCTACAATGAGCAGTTCTTC
-	TRBV6-5	TRBJ1-2	-	CASSRYNGGNYGYTF	TGTGCCAGCAGCCGTTACAATGGGGGAAACTATGGCTACACCTTC
TRBD2	TRBV5-1	TRBJ2-2	-	CASSLAGGLAGRPNTGELFF	TGCGCCAGCAGCTTGGCCGGAGGACTAGCGGGAAGACCTAACACCGGGGAGCTGTTTTTT
-	TRBV28	TRBJ1-1	-	CALRVDTEAFF	TGTGCCTTAAGGGTTGACACTGAAGCTTTCTTT
TRBD1	TRBV18	TRBJ1-1	-	CASSYTAGTVNTEAFF	TGTGCCAGCTCGTATACGGCCGGGACAGTGAACACTGAAGCTTTCTTT
-	TRBV6-5	TRBJ2-7	-	CASRPERASSYEQYF	TGTGCCAGCAGACCCGAGCGGGCCAGCTCCTACGAGCAGTACTTC
TRBD1	TRBV11-2	TRBJ2-7	-	CASSLDRGEYYEQYF	TGTGCCAGCAGCTTGGACAGGGGCGAGTACTACGAGCAGTACTTC
-	TRBV29-1	TRBJ2-7	-	CSVGGLTGSSAEQYF	TGCAGCGTGGGTGGGCTTACAGGGTCGAGCGCCGAGCAGTACTTC
TRBD1	TRBV5-1	TRBJ1-1	-	CASSAYRGMNTEAFF	TGCGCCAGCAGCGCTTACAGGGGGATGAACACTGAAGCTTTCTTT
TRBD2	TRBV28	TRBJ2-1	-	CASSTSGGFTYNEQFF	TGTGCCAGCAGTACCAGCGGGGGGTTTACCTACAATGAGCAGTTCTTC
TRBD2	TRBV7-9	TRBJ2-2	-	CASSLLGLAGTGELFF	TGTGCCAGCAGCTTATTGGGACTAGCGGGCACCGGGGAGCTGTTTTTT
-	TRBV5-1	TRBJ2-3	-	CASSTNQGTDTQYF	TGCGCCAGCAGCACGAACCAGGGTACAGATACGCAGTATTTT
-	TRBV29-1	TRBJ1-1	-	CSAQMGTEAFF	TGCAGCGCTCAAATGGGCACTGAAGCTTTCTTT
TRBD1	TRBV6-1	TRBJ2-6	-	CATVLQGGLNVLTF	TGTGCCACCGTCTTACAGGGGGGATTAAACGTCCTGACTTTC
-	TRBV11-2	TRBJ1-5	-	CASSLGVRGKPQHF	TGTGCCAGCAGCTTAGGGGTCAGGGGTAAGCCCCAGCATTTT
TRBD1	TRBV5-1	TRBJ2-3	-	CASSLTGGSEADTQYF	TGCGCCAGCAGCTTGACAGGGGGCTCTGAAGCAGATACGCAGTATTTT
TRBD2	TRBV6-5	TRBJ2-7	-	CASTRPGGSYEQYF	TGTGCCAGCACCCGTCCGGGGGGCTCCTACGAGCAGTACTTC
TRBD1	TRBV5-1	TRBJ2-5	-	CATSGTEETQYF	TGCGCCACCTCCGGGACAGAAGAGACCCAGTACTTC
TRBD1	TRBV7-7	TRBJ2-2	-	CASSYTGTGIGELFF	TGTGCTAGCAGTTATACCGGGACAGGGATCGGGGAGCTGTTTTTT
TRBD1	TRBV5-1	TRBJ2-2	-	CASSTGTGAFTGELFF	TGCGCCAGCAGCACCGGGACAGGGGCGTTCACCGGGGAGCTGTTTTTT
-	TRBV7-2	TRBJ1-5	-	CASSLGGGARQPQHF	TGTGCCAGCAGCTTAGGAGGAGGGGCGAGGCAGCCCCAGCATTTT
-	TRBV6-5	TRBJ1-5	-	CASSYGPLGGGGPQHF	TGTGCCAGCAGTTACGGCCCCTTAGGGGGTGGTGGGCCCCAGCATTTT
TRBD2	TRBV11-2	TRBJ2-1	few	CASSPERGGHNEQFF	TGTGCCAGCAGCCCTGAGCGGGGAGGCCACAATGAGCAGTTCTTC
TRBD1	TRBV18	TRBJ2-1	-	CASSRTGGQRPYNEQFF	TGTGCCAGCTCAAGAACAGGGGGGCAGCGCCCCTACAATGAGCAGTTCTTC
-	TRBV30	TRBJ2-1	-	CAWSPGTLNYNEQFF	TGTGCCTGGAGTCCCGGGACTCTAAACTACAATGAGCAGTTCTTC
TRBD1	TRBV29-1	TRBJ1-4	-	CSVAGGAGEKLFF	TGCAGCGTTGCAGGGGGGGCGGGAGAAAAACTGTTTTTT